This TCR beta chain was retrieved from a study of shared clonotypes between healthy human individuals. On the study more broadly: Serving as donors were a couple of women and three men, whose ages spanned 18 to 49.

Naive CD8 isolation took CD45RO-negative cells positively selected for CCR7 and excluded terminally differentiated effector memory CD45RA+ cells. In regard to this clone: Its antigen is unidentified.

Per germline, CDR1 MNHEY and CDR2 SMNVEV (reference sequence). V was cut by 2 bases and J by 8 bases, with 15 bases left in between. The CDR3 runs 15 residues. Findings and limits, study-wide: Non-shared clonotypes had lower generation probabilities than those shared by all four donors. Naive subsets tended to show greater estimated richness than memory subsets.

Method: immunoSEQ multiplex PCR; TCRdb's copy keeps in-frame clones and lacks some. This sample has roughly 590,000 clones, with less than 97% found just once. J is TRBJ2-2 and V is TRBV27, with D possibly being TRBD1 (5 bases). The material sequenced was naive CD8+ T cells sorted from blood. The sequence came from a woman in her thirties in good health. The CDR3 sequence is CASSLKTRWTGELFF. As DNA, the CDR3 is TGTGCCAGCAGTTTAAAGACTCGGTGGACAGGGGAGCTGTTTTTT.